This entry lists 16 T cell receptor beta chains sequenced from one sample in a study of OX40 agonist ivuxolimab in advanced cancers. Sequencing used immunoSEQ multiplex PCR; TCRdb keeps in-frame clones, though not all of them. The sample contains about 100,000 clones, around 89% of which appear only once. Sequences were derived from CD4+ or CD8+ T cells sorted from blood, sampled in a trial of the OX40 agonist ivuxolimab. The receptors derive from an adult with an advanced solid tumor such as melanoma, head and neck, liver or kidney cancer.

The rearrangement joins TRBV30 to TRBJ2-1, with 10 positions matching TRBD2. This CDR3 comprises 19 residues. The germline gives CDR1 GTSNPN, CDR2 SVGIG (reference sequence). J lost 2 bases, V lost 0 bases, and 13 bases had no gene match. The CDR3 region is CAWSVEFPTSGVTYNEQFF. The CDR3 DNA is TGTGCCTGGAGTGTAGAGTTCCCCACTAGCGGGGTTACCTACAATGAGCAGTTCTTC.

The chain couples TRBV5-4 to TRBJ1-4, with D perhaps TRBD1 (5 bases). The germline V and J ends were trimmed by 4 bases and 7 bases, with 8 bases remaining between them. Germline V gene sequence: CDR1 SGHNT, CDR2 YYREEE (reference sequence). The CDR3 covers 12 residues. The CDR3 region has the DNA TGTGCCAGCAGCCTGAGGGGTGAAAAACTGTTTTTT. The encoded protein is CASSLRGEKLFF.

This chain links TRBV7-9 with TRBJ1-5; D is uncertain. Looked up from germline, CDR1 is SEHNR and CDR2 is FQNEAQ (reference sequence). CDR3 size: 15 residues. The V gene lost 5 bases and the J gene lost 1 base, with 12 bases spanning the gap. CDR3 sequence reads: CASSPVDASNQPQHF. CDR3 sequence (DNA): TGTGCCAGCAGCCCTGTGGATGCGAGCAATCAGCCCCAGCATTTT.

The chain joins TRBV11-3 to TRBJ2-1, with 7 bases aligning to TRBD2. The CDR3 has 14 amino acids. The germline V gene has CDR1 SGHNT and CDR2 YENEEA. The junction had 5 bases not matched to a gene; V was cut back by 5 bases and J by 4 bases. CDR3 residues: CASSQAGMYNEQFF. Here the CDR3 DNA reads TGTGCCAGCAGCCAAGCGGGGATGTACAATGAGCAGTTCTTC.

The rearrangement joins TRBV29-1 to TRBJ1-1, with 9 positions matching TRBD1. The CDR3 totals 14 residues. J gave up 1 base and V 7 bases, and 7 bases lay outside the gene matches. Germline lookup yields CDR1 SQVTM and CDR2 ANQGSEA. This CDR3 is CSGARGQGNTEAFF. CDR3 in DNA: TGCAGCGGGGCCAGGGGACAGGGGAACACTGAAGCTTTCTTT.

The J gene is TRBJ1-1, the V gene TRBV5-1; weak D call: TRBD1 (5 bases). The CDR3 totals 14 residues. Trimming took off 2 bases at V and 1 base at J, with 9 bases between the two ends. Germline-derived CDR1 and CDR2 are SGHRS and YFSETQ. The CDR3 spells CASSFGHSNTEAFF. As DNA, the CDR3 is TGCGCCAGCAGCTTCGGACATTCGAACACTGAAGCTTTCTTT.

V and J are TRBV19 and TRBJ2-7; D unclear. The CDR3 is made up of 15 amino acids. V was shortened by 4 bases and J by 0 bases, with 13 bases between the two germline ends. Germline V gives CDR1 LNHDA, CDR2 SQIVND (reference sequence). CDR3 in DNA: TGTGCCAGTAGTACCTCCCCGATTAGCTCCTACGAGCAGTACTTC. Its translation is CASSTSPISSYEQYF. Full variable domain (missing parts from reference TRBV19 and TRBJ2-7): DGGITQSPKYLFRKEGQNVTLSCEQNLNHDAMYWYRQDPGQGLRLIYYSQIVNDFQKGDIAEGYSVSREKKESFPLTVTSAQKNPTAFYLCASSTSPISSYEQYFGPGTRLTVT.

The chain has TRBV29-1 and TRBJ2-1; 8 bases fit TRBD2. The CDR3 has 13 amino acids. V gave up 6 bases and J gave up 10 bases; unmatched junction bases: 11. Looked up from germline, CDR1 is SQVTM and CDR2 is ANQGSEA. CDR3 residues: CSVLGLALSEQFF. The DNA of the CDR3 is TGCAGCGTCCTTGGACTAGCCTTGAGCGAGCAGTTCTTC.

The CDR3 sequence: CSTGAGRDYGYTF. The CDR3 DNA reads as TGCAGCACTGGGGCAGGGCGGGACTATGGCTACACCTTC. The chain uses TRBV29-1 and TRBJ1-2, with a tentative D call TRBD1 (5 bases). The germline V gene encodes CDR1 SQVTM and CDR2 ANQGSEA. This CDR3 has 13 amino acids. Trimming stripped 8 bases from V and 3 bases from J, with 16 bases between.

J is TRBJ1-1 and V is TRBV30; tentatively, D is TRBD1 (6 bases). This CDR3 spans 12 amino acids. The V and J ends lost 1 base and 11 bases respectively, with 14 bases between them. The germline gives CDR1 GTSNPN, CDR2 SVGIG (reference sequence). The CDR3 here is CAWSGGGPSAFF. The DNA for the CDR3 is TGTGCCTGGAGTGGGGGGGGCCCGTCGGCTTTCTTT.

This chain links TRBV6-1 with TRBJ2-7; no reliable D call. Per the germline V gene, CDR1 is MNHNS and CDR2 is SASEGT. The CDR3 loop spans 11 amino acids. Trimming took off 2 bases at V and 6 bases at J, with 5 bases between the two ends. CDR3 in amino acids: CASSERPEQYF. DNA for the CDR3: TGTGCCAGCAGTGAACGTCCCGAGCAGTACTTC.

CDR3: CASTRQGRRETQYF. CDR3 coding DNA: TGTGCCAGCACCCGACAGGGTAGGCGGGAGACCCAGTACTTC. The chain links TRBV6-5 to TRBJ2-5; 7 bases fit TRBD1. Per germline, CDR1 MNHEY and CDR2 SVGAGI. Trimming at V came to 7 bases and at J to 5 bases, leaving 10 bases not matched to a gene. The CDR3 has 14 amino acids.

J is TRBJ1-6 and V is TRBV7-2; 8 nucleotides line up with TRBD1. V lost 2 bases, J lost 7 bases, and 1 base stayed unmatched. The CDR3 is made up of 14 amino acids. The germline CDR1 and CDR2 sequences are SGHTA and FQGNSA. The CDR3: CASSLRTGNSPLHF. DNA for the CDR3: TGTGCCAGCAGCTTACGGACAGGGAATTCACCCCTCCACTTT.

Only a few counts were recorded for this clone. The chain joins TRBV10-3 to TRBJ2-2; the match to TRBD1 covers 9 bases. The CDR3 length is 17 residues. The germline gives CDR1 ENHRY, CDR2 SYGVKD. Trimming removed 6 bases from V and 1 base from J; junction bases left unmatched: 9. This CDR3 is CAISSDRGSENTGELFF. For the CDR3, the DNA is TGTGCCATCAGCTCGGACAGGGGTTCGGAGAACACCGGGGAGCTGTTTTTT.

The genes are TRBV19 and TRBJ2-7, with a weak D call TRBD1 (6 bases). Germline V gives CDR1 LNHDA, CDR2 SQIVND (reference sequence). The V end lost 6 bases, the J end lost 3 bases, and 21 bases lay between the germline ends. The CDR3 length is 16 residues. CDR3 DNA: TGTGCCAGTAGCCTCCCCCCGGGGCAGGGGCGCTACGAGCAGTACTTC. This sequence encodes CASSLPPGQGRYEQYF.

This chain links TRBV5-1 with TRBJ2-1; TRBD2 matches at 13 bases. Germline assignment: CDR1 SGHRS and CDR2 YFSETQ. This CDR3 is built from 16 residues. Germline trimming cut 4 bases from V and 4 bases from J; bases unmatched to any gene: 5. The CDR3 loop reads CASSPGTSGVYNEQFF. In nucleotides, the CDR3 is TGCGCCAGCAGCCCTGGGACTAGCGGGGTATACAATGAGCAGTTCTTC.